This record covers a single T cell receptor (beta chain). CDR1 and CDR2 from the germline V gene are SGDLS and YYNGEE. This CDR3 region has 14 residues. Trimming stripped 0 bases from V and 0 bases from J, with 6 bases between. This entry comes from a study of blood T cell repertoires in COVID-19. Study overall: COVID-19 samples from acute and convalescent phases originated in the United States, Italy and Spain. T cells, B-cell-depleted T cells, or PBMCs supplied cDNA or gDNA.

In the authors' methods: Amplifying reference gene primers gave estimates of nucleated cell counts. Libraries were prepared by immunoSEQ multiplex PCR; TCRdb keeps only in-frame clonotypes and omits some of them. V, J and clone size are those of that table, while D and trimming were read from the DNA. Altogether over 35,000 clones are present, 92% being singletons, with the ten largest covering roughly 9.4%. The TCR was taken from a man aged 50 or older with active COVID-19. Sequencing was done on a sample of peripheral blood. The rearrangement links TRBV9 to TRBJ1-1; D ambiguous. DNA for the CDR3: TGTGCCAGCAGCGTAGGCGTTCTGAACACTGAAGCTTTCTTT. Translation gives CASSVGVLNTEAFF.